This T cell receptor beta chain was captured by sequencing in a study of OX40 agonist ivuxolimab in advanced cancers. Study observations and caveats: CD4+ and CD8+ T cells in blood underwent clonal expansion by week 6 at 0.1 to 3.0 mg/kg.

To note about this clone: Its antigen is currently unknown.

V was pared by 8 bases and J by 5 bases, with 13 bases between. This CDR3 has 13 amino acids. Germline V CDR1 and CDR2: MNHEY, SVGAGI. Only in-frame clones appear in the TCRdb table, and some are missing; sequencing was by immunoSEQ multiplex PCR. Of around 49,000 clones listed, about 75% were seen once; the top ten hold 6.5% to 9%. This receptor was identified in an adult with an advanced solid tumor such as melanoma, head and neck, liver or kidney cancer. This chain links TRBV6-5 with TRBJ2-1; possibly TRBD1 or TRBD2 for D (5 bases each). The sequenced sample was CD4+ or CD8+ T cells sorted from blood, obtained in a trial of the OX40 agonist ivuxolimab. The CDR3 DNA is TGTGCCAGCCGATCGGGGCCCCACAATGAGCAGTTCTTC. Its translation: CASRSGPHNEQFF.